These 27 T cell receptor beta chains were sequenced from one sample in a study of blood T cell dynamics during melanoma immunotherapy. Sequencing used immunoSEQ multiplex PCR; TCRdb keeps in-frame clones, though not all of them. The sample has roughly 30,000 clones; 75% to 90% are singletons. Time point: week 3, after first cycle of checkpoint inhibitor. This specimen consisted of blood, obtained from a patient treated with checkpoint blockade. Every receptor here comes from a human donor with melanoma.

The V gene is TRBV4-3, the J gene TRBJ2-3, with TRBD2 matching 9 bases. CDR3 length equals 17 residues. V lost 4 bases, J lost 0 bases, and 8 bases stayed unmatched. Germline-derived CDR1 and CDR2 are LGHNA and YSLEER. The CDR3 coding sequence is TGCGCCAGCAGCCGGTCAGGGCGGGGGGGGAGCACAGATACGCAGTATTTT. It codes for CASSRSGRGGSTDTQYF.

This chain links TRBV7-2 with TRBJ2-3; maybe TRBD2 (6 bases). The germline V and J ends were trimmed by 5 bases and 0 bases, with 12 bases remaining between them. Germline CDR1 and CDR2: SGHTA and FQGNSA. This CDR3 contains 15 residues. The CDR3 spells CASSPIGGSTDTQYF. The CDR3 bases are TGTGCCAGCAGCCCGATTGGGGGGAGCACAGATACGCAGTATTTT.

The CDR3 DNA follows: TGTGCCAGCAGCTTAGAGGCTAGCGGGACCTACGAGCAGTACTTC. This translates into CASSLEASGTYEQYF. V usage is TRBV11-2 and J usage is TRBJ2-7, with TRBD2 matching 9 bases. The junction had 2 bases not matched to a gene; V was cut back by 0 bases and J by 2 bases. The length of the CDR3 is 15 residues. The germline V gene encodes CDR1 SGHAT and CDR2 FQNNGV.

The V call is TRBV6-1, the J call TRBJ2-5; perhaps TRBD2 as D (5 bases). V lost 4 bases, J lost 1 base, and 7 bases lay in between. Germline assignment: CDR1 MNHNS and CDR2 SASEGT. The CDR3 is made up of 13 amino acids. The CDR3 region has the DNA TGTGCCAGCAGTGCCAGCGGCCAAGAGACCCAGTACTTC. Its protein is CASSASGQETQYF.

This chain joins TRBV10-3 and TRBJ2-2; D is perhaps TRBD2 (7 bases). Germline lookup yields CDR1 ENHRY and CDR2 SYGVKD. The V and J ends lost 10 bases and 3 bases respectively, with 21 bases between them. There are 16 residues in the CDR3. Written as DNA, the CDR3 is TGTGCCACCGGGGGCGGCGGGAGAATGGACACCGGGGAGCTGTTTTTT. It specifies CATGGGGRMDTGELFF.

The J gene is TRBJ2-1, the V gene TRBV5-8; D remains ambiguous. The CDR3 runs to 9 residues. Per germline, CDR1 SGHTS and CDR2 YDEGEE. V was pared by 0 bases and J by 13 bases, with 2 bases between. In nucleotides, the CDR3 is TGTGCCAGCAGCTTGGCACAGTTCTTC. Protein: CASSLAQFF.

The chain carries TRBV30 and TRBJ1-4; perhaps TRBD1 as D (6 bases). V lost 4 bases and J lost 12, with 12 bases in between. From germline, CDR1 is GTSNPN and CDR2 SVGIG (reference sequence). This CDR3 is 11 amino acids long. CDR3 loop: CAWMGNRELFF. CDR3 bases: TGTGCCTGGATGGGGAACAGGGAACTGTTTTTT.

The CDR3 DNA follows: TGCGCCAGCAGCCAAGATGAGGACAGGCCCAATCAGCCCCAGCATTTT. This codes for CASSQDEDRPNQPQHF. V and J are TRBV4-1 and TRBJ1-5; TRBD1 matches at 7 bases. CDR3 size: 16 residues. Germline V gene data show CDR1 as MGHRA and CDR2 as YSYEKL. Germline trimming cut 0 bases from V and 3 bases from J; bases unmatched to any gene: 5.

The chain is built from TRBV11-2 and TRBJ2-2; D is unclear. CDR3 length equals 17 residues. Deletions cut 2 bases from V and 1 base from J, with 14 bases between. In germline, CDR1 is SGHAT, CDR2 FQNNGV. The CDR3 protein is CASSLIVNTRNTGELFF. The CDR3 nucleotides are TGTGCCAGCAGCTTAATCGTGAACACCCGGAACACCGGGGAGCTGTTTTTT.

DNA for the CDR3: TGTGCCAGCAGTACCCTTGAGGACAACTACGAGCAGTACTTC. Translating it yields CASSTLEDNYEQYF. The J gene is TRBJ2-7, the V gene TRBV25-1; D may be TRBD1 (5 bases). This CDR3 is 14 amino acids long. CDR1 MGHDK and CDR2 SYGVNS come from the germline V gene. The V end was cut by 5 bases, the J end by 3 bases, with 14 bases between.

The J gene is TRBJ2-5, the V gene TRBV6-5; no firm D call. V shed 0 bases and J shed 2 bases, with 7 bases lying between them. CDR3 length equals 14 residues. In germline, CDR1 is MNHEY, CDR2 SVGAGI. DNA for the CDR3: TGTGCCAGCAGTTACTCCCCTGTACAAGAGACCCAGTACTTC. It codes for CASSYSPVQETQYF.

The J gene is TRBJ2-3, the V gene TRBV27; D gene ambiguous. The germline V gene has CDR1 MNHEY and CDR2 SMNVEV (reference sequence). This CDR3 is 14 amino acids long. The germline V and J ends were trimmed by 2 bases and 4 bases, with 10 bases remaining between them. The CDR3 sequence is CASSLAGLSDTQYF. DNA for the CDR3: TGTGCCAGCAGTTTAGCTGGGTTGTCAGATACGCAGTATTTT.

This rearrangement joins TRBV2 to TRBJ1-4, with D maybe TRBD1 (5 bases). Per the germline V gene, CDR1 is SNHLY and CDR2 is FYNNEI. Deletions cut 6 bases from V and 2 bases from J, with 7 bases between. The CDR3 is 13 residues long. The CDR3 reads CASRGGTNEKLFF. CDR3 nucleotides: TGTGCCAGCAGGGGGGGGACTAATGAAAAACTGTTTTTT.

The chain recombines TRBV29-1 with TRBJ2-7; D unclear. The CDR3 extends over 12 amino acids. The germline gives CDR1 SQVTM, CDR2 ANQGSEA. Trimming stripped 0 bases from V and 0 bases from J, with 3 bases between. The CDR3 loop is CSVEEGSYEQYF. The CDR3 region has the DNA TGCAGCGTTGAAGAGGGCTCCTACGAGCAGTACTTC.

The rearrangement uses TRBV6-1 and TRBJ2-1; TRBD2 matches 11 bases. Trimming took 4 bases from V and 4 from J; bases not matched to a gene: 3. The CDR3 covers 15 residues. Germline loops: CDR1 MNHNS, CDR2 SASEGT. This chain's CDR3 is CASSAGTSGYNEQFF. CDR3 DNA sequence: TGTGCCAGCAGTGCCGGGACTAGCGGTTACAATGAGCAGTTCTTC.

This clone was seen a handful of times. A junction end diverges from the germline sequence, so it may reflect a read error. Here the CDR3 reads CASAPSPSHEQYF. CDR3 nucleotides: TGTGCTAGCGCCCCGAGTCCCTCCCACGAGCAGTACTTC. V is TRBV7-7 and J is TRBJ2-7; maybe TRBD2 (5 bases). The CDR3 runs 13 residues. CDR1 and CDR2 (germline): SSHAT, FNYEAQ (reference sequence).

This chain joins TRBV27 and TRBJ2-3; the match to TRBD2 covers 10 bases. The germline CDR1 and CDR2 sequences are MNHEY and SMNVEV (reference sequence). V trimming: 5 bases; J trimming: 3 bases; junction bases outside the gene matches: 2. This CDR3 spans 14 amino acids. CDR3 DNA: TGTGCCAGCAGTGGACTAGCGGTAACAGATACGCAGTATTTT. It encodes CASSGLAVTDTQYF.

The count of this clone is one. This chain connects TRBV5-1 to TRBJ2-5, with TRBD2 matching over 8 bases. This CDR3 has 16 residues. With V trimmed by 0 bases and J by 0 bases, 4 bases remained unmatched. Germline V gene sequence: CDR1 SGHRS, CDR2 YFSETQ. DNA for the CDR3: TGCGCCAGCAGCTTGGGTGGCGGGGGGCACCAAGAGACCCAGTACTTC. Amino acids: CASSLGGGGHQETQYF.

DNA of the CDR3: TGCGCCAGCAGTGAGTCGGGACTAGCGGGAGGGTCTAAGCTCTACGAGCAGTACTTC. It codes for CASSESGLAGGSKLYEQYF. V usage is TRBV10-1 and J usage is TRBJ2-7, with TRBD2 matching 16 bases. CDR3 size: 19 residues. Germline CDR1 WNHNN, CDR2 SYGVQD (reference sequence). V lost 0 bases, J lost 3 bases, and 8 bases stayed unmatched.

This clone was observed a few times. V is TRBV19 and J is TRBJ2-7; D not resolved. Per the germline V gene, CDR1 is LNHDA and CDR2 is SQIVND (reference sequence). V was trimmed by 5 bases and J by 5 bases, leaving 7 bases between them. The CDR3 consists of 11 residues. The CDR3 region has the DNA TGTGCCAGTAGTGACTTCAACGAGCAGTACTTC. The encoded protein is CASSDFNEQYF.

The chain combines TRBV4-3 with TRBJ2-2, with D possibly TRBD2 on 6 matching bases. Deletions cut 1 base from V and 1 base from J, with 16 bases between. This CDR3 has 18 residues. The germline V gene encodes CDR1 LGHNA and CDR2 YSLEER. The CDR3 nucleotides are TGCGCCAGCAGCCAAGCTCCTCCGAGGAGGGGGAACACCGGGGAGCTGTTTTTT. It is translated as CASSQAPPRRGNTGELFF.

V gene TRBV19 combines with J gene TRBJ2-7, with 7 bases lining up with TRBD1. This CDR3 region has 15 residues. The J segment lost 5 bases and the V segment lost 5 bases, leaving 12 bases of the junction unmatched. The germline CDR1 and CDR2 sequences are LNHDA and SQIVND (reference sequence). This CDR3 is CASSFGQERANEQYF. The CDR3 region has the DNA TGTGCCAGTAGTTTTGGACAGGAACGAGCTAACGAGCAGTACTTC.

This clone was seen once. The J gene is TRBJ2-7, the V gene TRBV7-8, with D maybe TRBD2 (7 bases). V lost 5 bases, J lost 4 bases, and 15 bases lay in between. The CDR3 is 14 residues long. Germline lookup yields CDR1 SGHVS and CDR2 FQNEAQ. For the CDR3, the DNA is TGTGCCAGCAGCCCCGCGGGGGCGGGATACGAGCAGTACTTC. This sequence encodes CASSPAGAGYEQYF. Complete variable domain (other parts from reference TRBV7-8 and TRBJ2-7): GAGVSQSPRYKVAKRGQDVALRCDPISGHVSLFWYQQALGQGPEFLTYFQNEAQLDKSGLPSDRFFAERPEGSVSTLKIQRTQQEDSAVYLCASSPAGAGYEQYFGPGTRLTVT.

The chain employs TRBV5-1 and TRBJ1-1; TRBD1 matches at 8 bases. CDR3 length equals 13 residues. V gave up 2 bases and J gave up 6 bases; unmatched junction bases: 3. From germline, CDR1 is SGHRS and CDR2 YFSETQ. CDR3 amino acids: CASSFQGAPEAFF. CDR3 sequence (DNA): TGCGCCAGCAGCTTCCAGGGGGCGCCTGAAGCTTTCTTT.

The CDR3 region is CASSPGQGGYGYTF. Written as DNA, the CDR3 is TGTGCCAGCAGCCCCGGACAGGGAGGCTATGGCTACACCTTC. V usage is TRBV7-9 and J usage is TRBJ1-2; 8 positions agree with TRBD1. With 5 bases clipped from V and 4 bases from J, the junction kept 6 bases outside the gene matches. CDR1 is SEHNR, CDR2 FQNEAQ, per germline (reference sequence). CDR3 length: 14 residues.

V gene TRBV4-3 combines with J gene TRBJ2-2, with TRBD1 matching 7 bases. Germline CDR1 and CDR2: LGHNA and YSLEER. J lost 0 bases, V lost 1 base, and 5 bases had no gene match. CDR3 length: 17 residues. The CDR3 nucleotides read TGCGCCAGCAGCCAAGCCTGGGACAGCGCGAACACCGGGGAGCTGTTTTTT. It specifies CASSQAWDSANTGELFF.

The chain has TRBV7-6 and TRBJ1-6; D not resolved. CDR1 is SGHVS and CDR2 is FNYEAQ in the germline V gene. The ends were cut back, 5 bases at V and 1 base at J, with 6 bases in the middle. This CDR3 contains 14 residues. The CDR3 loop is CASSGASYNSPLHF. The CDR3 coding sequence is TGTGCCAGCAGCGGAGCTTCCTATAATTCACCCCTCCACTTT.